The 10 T cell receptor beta chains below all came from one sample that was sequenced in a study of molecular identifiers for immune sequencing clone quantification. TCRdb called the PCR reads again in MiXCR, with one record for every CDR3 protein. The sample holds some 91,000 distinct CDR3 sequences, 24% seen once. The sequencing sample was made of naive CD8+ T cells from blood, with Jurkat cell RNA spiked in. The subset: FACS-sorted CD8+CD4-CCR7+CD45RA+ naive T cells. The receptors originated from a human donor in good health. Some libraries in this study had Jurkat cell RNA spiked in.

In its sample, this clonotype was seen many times. J is TRBJ2-4 and V is TRBV19; 7 bases align to TRBD1. Germline CDR1 reads LNHDA; CDR2 reads SQIVND (reference sequence). J lost 5 bases, V lost 6 bases, and 10 bases had no gene match. The CDR3 runs to 15 residues. DNA for the CDR3: TGTGCCAGTAGCCGCCCGACAGGGCTGGAAAACATTCAGTACTTC. This sequence encodes CASSRPTGLENIQYF.

The chain is built from TRBV4-1 and TRBJ1-1; D possibly corresponds to TRBD1 (6 bases). Trimming took off 11 bases at V and 2 bases at J, with 15 bases between the two ends. Per germline, CDR1 MGHRA and CDR2 YSYEKL. The CDR3 extends over 13 amino acids. The CDR3 DNA reads TGCGCCCGCACCCCAGGGGATAACACTGAAGCTTTCTTT. Encoded protein: CARTPGDNTEAFF.

V gene TRBV2 combines with J gene TRBJ2-1; 9 bases map to TRBD2. Germline-derived CDR1 and CDR2 are SNHLY and FYNNEI. The CDR3 is 17 amino acids. V was clipped by 7 bases and J by 1 base; unmatched bases: 11. The CDR3 is CASKQRPGLASYNEQFF. DNA of the CDR3: TGTGCCAGCAAACAAAGGCCGGGACTAGCATCCTACAATGAGCAGTTCTTC.

This clonotype was recorded a few times. This may arise from a read error, as a much more abundant clone is one base away. The genes are TRBV4-1 and TRBJ2-3; 10 bases match TRBD2. CDR3 length: 17 residues. V shed 0 bases and J 8 bases; nucleotides not matched to a gene: 11. From germline, CDR1 is MGHRA and CDR2 YSYEKL. The CDR3 sequence is CASSQEAASGGVATQYF. The CDR3 coding sequence is TGCGCCAGCAGCCAAGAAGCTGCTAGCGGGGGTGTCGCTACGCAGTATTTT.

This clonotype showed up many times. The chain uses TRBV7-6 and TRBJ2-7, with TRBD2 matching over 7 bases. From germline, CDR1 is SGHVS and CDR2 FNYEAQ. CDR3 size: 13 residues. Trimming cost V 1 base and J 7 bases; bases outside gene matches: 4. This CDR3 reads CASSLGGGKEQYF. The CDR3 DNA reads as TGTGCCAGCAGCTTAGGGGGGGGTAAGGAGCAGTACTTC. The full variable domain, rest sourced from reference TRBV7-6 and TRBJ2-7, is GAGVSQSPRYKVTKRGQDVALRCDPISGHVSLYWYRQALGQGPEFLTYFNYEAQQDKSGLPNDRFSAERPEGSISTLTIQRTEQRDSAMYRCASSLGGGKEQYFGPGTRLTVT.

This clonotype was seen many times. CDR3 bases: TGTGCCAGCAGTTACGGATTCTCCGATACGCAGTATTTT. Its protein is CASSYGFSDTQYF. The chain carries TRBV6-6 and TRBJ2-3; D gene uncertain. Germline V gene lookup returns CDR1 MNHNY and CDR2 SVGAGI (reference sequence). The CDR3 extends over 13 amino acids. Trimming pared 2 bases from V and 6 bases from J, leaving 9 bases between.

This clonotype was seen repeatedly, ten times or more. This rearrangement joins TRBV5-8 to TRBJ2-5; TRBD1 or TRBD2 may be the D gene (6 bases each). Germline-derived CDR1 and CDR2 are SGHTS and YDEGEE. The CDR3 length is 16 residues. The V and J ends lost 0 bases and 5 bases respectively, with 17 bases between them. CDR3 region: CASSLGSGGLDETQYF. The CDR3 DNA sequence: TGTGCCAGCAGCTTGGGGTCTGGGGGGCTGGATGAGACCCAGTACTTC.

This clonotype was observed many times. The gene calls are TRBV2 and TRBJ2-2, with 15 bases matching TRBD2. The J segment lost 2 bases and the V segment lost 3 bases, leaving 7 bases of the junction unmatched. The germline V gene has CDR1 SNHLY and CDR2 FYNNEI. CDR3 length equals 19 residues. The chain's CDR3 is CASSDMGLAGGRNTGELFF. Here the CDR3 DNA reads TGTGCCAGCAGTGATATGGGACTAGCGGGGGGACGAAACACCGGGGAGCTGTTTTTT.

In its sample, this clonotype was seen a few times. The chain recombines TRBV10-1 with TRBJ2-7, with D possibly being TRBD1 (5 bases). This CDR3 spans 16 amino acids. Trimming took 4 bases from V and 3 from J, leaving 19 bases between them. Germline V gene sequence: CDR1 WNHNN, CDR2 SYGVQD (reference sequence). The DNA of the CDR3 is TGCGCCAGCAGTGTCCGAGCAGGGCCTGGGAACTACGAGCAGTACTTC. This sequence encodes CASSVRAGPGNYEQYF.

A note on this clonotype: A much larger clone lies a single base off, so this may be a read error. The genes are TRBV28 and TRBJ2-7; 8 nucleotides match TRBD1. Germline V gene sequence: CDR1 MDHEN, CDR2 SYDVKM. V shed 4 bases and J 0 bases; nucleotides not matched to a gene: 8. This CDR3 has 16 amino acids. The CDR3 region has the DNA TGTGCCAGCAGTTCCGCCGGGACAGGAACCTCCTACGAGCAGTACTTC. As protein: CASSSAGTGTSYEQYF.